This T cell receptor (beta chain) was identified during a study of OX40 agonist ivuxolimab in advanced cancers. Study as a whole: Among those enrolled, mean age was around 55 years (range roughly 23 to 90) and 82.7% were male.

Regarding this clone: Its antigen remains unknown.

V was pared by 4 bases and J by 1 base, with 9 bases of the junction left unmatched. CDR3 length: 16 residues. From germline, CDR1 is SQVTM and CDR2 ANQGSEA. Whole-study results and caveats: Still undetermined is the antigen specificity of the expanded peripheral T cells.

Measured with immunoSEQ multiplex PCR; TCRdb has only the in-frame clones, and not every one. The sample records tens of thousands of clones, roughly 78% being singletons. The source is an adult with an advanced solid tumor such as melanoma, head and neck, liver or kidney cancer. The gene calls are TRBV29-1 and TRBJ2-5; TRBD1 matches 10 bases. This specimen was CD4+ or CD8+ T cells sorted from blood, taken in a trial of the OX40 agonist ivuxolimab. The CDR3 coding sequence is TGCAGCGTTGGTGGGGTCGACAGGGGGCCCCAAGAGACCCAGTACTTC. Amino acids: CSVGGVDRGPQETQYF. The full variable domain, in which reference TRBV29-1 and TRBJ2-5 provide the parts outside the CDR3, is SAVISQKPSRDICQRGTSLTIQCQVDSQVTMMFWYRQQPGQSLTLIATANQGSEATYESGFVIDKFPISRPNLTFSTLTVSNMSPEDSSIYLCSVGGVDRGPQETQYFGPGTRLLVL.